These T cell receptor beta chains were read from a single sample in a study of Ad26.COV2.S vaccination and SARS-CoV-2 variants. Assay: immunoSEQ multiplex PCR; the TCRdb copy retains only in-frame clones and omits some. The table has 400,000 to 450,000 clones, 90% seen once. The starting material was peripheral blood, obtained in a trial of Ad26.COV2.S vaccine versus placebo. The source is a person aged 18-60 years who received the Ad26.COV2.S COVID-19 vaccine or a placebo. CDR3s include the opening cysteine and the closing phenylalanine or tryptophan. D genes are given only for firm matches. Where a row states a size, it is once, few, many or the class of an expanded clone; other rows omit it.

v_call	d_call	clone_size	j_call	cdr3_nt	cdr3_aa
TRBV18	-	-	TRBJ1-5	TGTGCCAGCTCACCAGGTAAAGGGGACATGCAGCCCCAGCATTTT	CASSPGKGDMQPQHF
TRBV7-2	-	-	TRBJ2-1	TGTGCCAGCAGCTTAGTTACGGGAGCCTACAATGAGCAGTTCTTC	CASSLVTGAYNEQFF
TRBV2	-	-	TRBJ2-6	TGTGCCAGCAGTCACCAGACAATAAGCTCTGGGGCCAACGTCCTGACTTTC	CASSHQTISSGANVLTF
TRBV4-1	-	-	TRBJ2-2	TGCGCCAGCAGCCAAGGATGGGGCACTAACACCGGGGAGCTGTTTTTT	CASSQGWGTNTGELFF
TRBV7-8	-	-	TRBJ1-1	TGTGCCAGCAGCCGAGGACCGAGGCCCACTGAAGCTTTCTTT	CASSRGPRPTEAFF
TRBV7-9	TRBD1	-	TRBJ1-4	TGTGCCAGCAGTTACCAGGGGGACACCTTTAATGAAAAACTGTTTTTT	CASSYQGDTFNEKLFF
TRBV28	-	-	TRBJ2-3	TGTGCCAGCAGTTTGGCCAGAGGCGTCTTGAGCACAGATACGCAGTATTTT	CASSLARGVLSTDTQYF
TRBV7-6	TRBD2	-	TRBJ2-7	TGTGCCAGCAGCTCTAAAATAGCGGGATTGGTCGACGAGCAGTACTTC	CASSSKIAGLVDEQYF
TRBV13	-	-	TRBJ2-7	TGTGCCAGCAGCTTCACCCAGGGGCACGAGCAGTACTTC	CASSFTQGHEQYF
TRBV29-1	-	-	TRBJ2-2	TGCAGCGTTGGTCTCAGTTACACCGGGGAGCTGTTTTTT	CSVGLSYTGELFF
TRBV11-2	-	-	TRBJ1-2	TGTGCCAGCAGCCCCCCGGGGGGGCTCGACTATGGCTACACCTTC	CASSPPGGLDYGYTF
TRBV28	-	-	TRBJ1-1	TGTGCCAGCAGTTCCCCGAGGTACCCGGACACTGAAGCTTTCTTT	CASSSPRYPDTEAFF
TRBV3-1/TRBV3-2	TRBD2	-	TRBJ2-7	TGTGCCAGCAGCCAACTAGCGGGGTACGAGCAGTACTTC	CASSQLAGYEQYF
TRBV6-6	TRBD2	-	TRBJ2-7	TGTGCCAGCAGGCTAGCGGGGGGCCTCTACGAGCAGTACTTC	CASRLAGGLYEQYF
TRBV19	-	-	TRBJ1-2	TGTGCCAGTAGTCGGGACGGGGTGATTCGAGCTAACTATGGCTACACCTTC	CASSRDGVIRANYGYTF
TRBV7-2	-	-	TRBJ2-1	TGTGCCAGCAGCTTTTGGGGGAGCGGGTCCTACAATGAGCAGTTCTTC	CASSFWGSGSYNEQFF
TRBV6-5	-	-	TRBJ2-7	TGTGCCAGCAGAGGGGGGAACGAGCAGTACTTC	CASRGGNEQYF
TRBV5-4	TRBD1	-	TRBJ1-1	TGTGCCAGCAGCGGCAAGACAGGGTCGAACACTGAAGCTTTCTTT	CASSGKTGSNTEAFF
TRBV3-1/TRBV3-2	TRBD2	-	TRBJ2-1	TGTGCCAGCAGCCGACTAGCGGACCGAAATGAGCAGTTCTTC	CASSRLADRNEQFF
TRBV6-5	-	-	TRBJ2-7	TGTGCCAGCAGCTCTAGCGAAATCTCCTACGAGCAGTACTTC	CASSSSEISYEQYF
TRBV27	TRBD1	many	TRBJ1-5	TGTGCCAGCAGTGGACAGGGGGCACTACAGCCCCAGCATTTT	CASSGQGALQPQHF
TRBV27	-	-	TRBJ2-7	TGTGCCAGCAGTTTAGGGCCTTCCTACGAGCAGTACTTC	CASSLGPSYEQYF
TRBV19	-	-	TRBJ1-1	TGTGCCAGTAGTATTCTGGGGGGCGAACTGAACACTGAAGCTTTCTTT	CASSILGGELNTEAFF
TRBV12-3/TRBV12-4	TRBD1	-	TRBJ2-1	TGTGCCAGCCGACGACAGGGCTACAATGAGCAGTTCTTC	CASRRQGYNEQFF
TRBV23-1	-	-	TRBJ2-7	TGCGCCAGCAGTCAACTAAGGGCTTACTCCTACGAGCAGTACTTC	CASSQLRAYSYEQYF
TRBV6-2/TRBV6-3	-	-	TRBJ1-2	TGTGCCAGCAGTTACCGGAGGGGAGGAGATGGCTACACCTTC	CASSYRRGGDGYTF
TRBV7-6	TRBD1	-	TRBJ1-2	TGTGCCAGCAGCTTAGTACAGGGGGCAGAGTATGGCTACACCTTC	CASSLVQGAEYGYTF
TRBV7-9	-	-	TRBJ2-7	TGTGCCAGCAGCCCGGTCGTAGGGGCCGCTAACGAGCAGTACTTC	CASSPVVGAANEQYF
TRBV5-1	-	once	TRBJ2-7	TGCGCCAGCAGCTGGACAGTAGCGGGTCCAACCTACGAGCAGTACTTC	CASSWTVAGPTYEQYF
TRBV18	-	-	TRBJ1-1	TGTGCCAGCTCACCCTTTTCGACGGCGAACACTGAAGCTTTCTTT	CASSPFSTANTEAFF
TRBV7-3	-	-	TRBJ2-1	TGTGCCAGCAGCTTAGACGGGAGCTCCTACAATGAGCAGTTCTTC	CASSLDGSSYNEQFF
TRBV7-9	TRBD2	-	TRBJ2-1	TGTGCCAGCAGCCCAGATCTAGCGGGAGTCGGAAATGAGCAGTTCTTC	CASSPDLAGVGNEQFF
TRBV7-2	-	-	TRBJ2-1	TGTGCCAGCAGCTTACAGGTTTGGGATGAGCAGTTCTTC	CASSLQVWDEQFF
TRBV7-8	-	-	TRBJ2-5	TGTGCCAGCAGCCTCAGATTGAGTGTGGGAGAGACCCAGTACTTC	CASSLRLSVGETQYF
TRBV28	-	-	TRBJ2-2	TGTGCCAGCAGCTCGGGTTTTTCGGGGGCAGGCACCGGGGAGCTGTTTTTT	CASSSGFSGAGTGELFF
TRBV6-2/TRBV6-3	-	-	TRBJ2-1	TGTGCCAGCAGTCAATACAATGAGCAGTTCTTC	CASSQYNEQFF
TRBV19	TRBD1	-	TRBJ2-1	TGTGCCAGTAGTATAGATCTAGGGACAGGGGGCTTCAATGAGCAGTTCTTC	CASSIDLGTGGFNEQFF
TRBV28	-	-	TRBJ1-5	TGTGCCAGCAGTTTAGGGGGGAACAATCAGCCCCAGCATTTT	CASSLGGNNQPQHF
TRBV28	-	-	TRBJ1-5	TGTGCCAGCAGTGACAACGACGGCCTCTACCCCCATCAGCCCCAGCATTTT	CASSDNDGLYPHQPQHF
TRBV5-6	-	-	TRBJ2-3	TGTGCCAGCAGATTTCTAGAGGCGTTCGCAGATACGCAGTATTTT	CASRFLEAFADTQYF
TRBV5-4	-	-	TRBJ2-5	TGTGCCAGCAGCTTCCGGGGAGGGGGCAAGGAGACCCAGTACTTC	CASSFRGGGKETQYF
TRBV5-1	-	-	TRBJ1-2	TGCGCCAGCAGCTTGGTCTTGGGGGACTATGGCTACACCTTC	CASSLVLGDYGYTF
TRBV13	TRBD2	-	TRBJ2-7	TGTGCCAGCAGCCCCGGGACTAGCGGGGGGTACGAGCAGTACTTC	CASSPGTSGGYEQYF
TRBV7-8	-	-	TRBJ2-7	TGTGCCAGCAGCCCCCTGAACAGGGAAGCTCCTTACGAGCAGTACTTC	CASSPLNREAPYEQYF
TRBV7-8	-	-	TRBJ2-1	TGTGCCAGCAGTTTGTACCGGGACTCCTTTTTTTTCTTC	CASSLYRDSFFFF
TRBV19	-	once	TRBJ2-3	TGTGCCAGTAGAATCGGCGGCGGGAGCACAGATACGCAGTATTTT	CASRIGGGSTDTQYF
TRBV12-3/TRBV12-4	-	-	TRBJ2-6	TGTGCCAGCAGTCTCGTGGGGGCCAACGTCCTGACTTTC	CASSLVGANVLTF
TRBV19	-	-	TRBJ1-4	TGTGCCAGTAGTATTCGTGGGCAAGGTGAAAAACTGTTTTTT	CASSIRGQGEKLFF
TRBV7-9	TRBD1	-	TRBJ1-2	TGTGCCAGCAGCTTTACAGGGGGCCACAGATCTAACTATGGCTACACCTTC	CASSFTGGHRSNYGYTF
TRBV7-9	TRBD1	-	TRBJ2-3	TGTGCCAGCAGCAAGGGGACAGGGTTTGATACGCAGTATTTT	CASSKGTGFDTQYF
TRBV7-2	-	-	TRBJ2-5	TGTGCCAGCAGCTTAGTAACTAGCCAAGAGACCCAGTACTTC	CASSLVTSQETQYF